This T cell receptor (beta chain) emerged from a study of T cell responses to AZD1222 COVID-19 vaccine. About the study: Some second doses came at about 4 weeks and others at about 12 weeks; these were pooled. Study observations and caveats: The study reported that nearly half of spike-specific TCRs target unmutated variant regions. Repertoire sampling was restricted to post-peak T cell response timepoints. Two AZD1222 doses significantly raised spike-specific TCR breadth and depth over controls.

Turning to this clone: Its antigen remains unknown. Compared with germline, one end of the junction differs, possibly owing to a read error.

Libraries were prepared by immunoSEQ multiplex PCR; TCRdb keeps only in-frame clonotypes and omits some of them. The top ten hold 1.6% of the sample, which has under 150,000 clones, around nine tenths seen once. Per germline, CDR1 SNHLY and CDR2 FYNNEI. This CDR3 contains 10 residues. This TCR came from an adult in good health. The specimen comprised peripheral blood, sampled on day 0 of AZD1222 vaccination. The chain has TRBV2 and TRBJ2-3; D is ambiguous. For the CDR3, the DNA is TGTGCCAGCAGCGAAGATACGCAGTATTTT. Its protein product is CASSEDTQYF.